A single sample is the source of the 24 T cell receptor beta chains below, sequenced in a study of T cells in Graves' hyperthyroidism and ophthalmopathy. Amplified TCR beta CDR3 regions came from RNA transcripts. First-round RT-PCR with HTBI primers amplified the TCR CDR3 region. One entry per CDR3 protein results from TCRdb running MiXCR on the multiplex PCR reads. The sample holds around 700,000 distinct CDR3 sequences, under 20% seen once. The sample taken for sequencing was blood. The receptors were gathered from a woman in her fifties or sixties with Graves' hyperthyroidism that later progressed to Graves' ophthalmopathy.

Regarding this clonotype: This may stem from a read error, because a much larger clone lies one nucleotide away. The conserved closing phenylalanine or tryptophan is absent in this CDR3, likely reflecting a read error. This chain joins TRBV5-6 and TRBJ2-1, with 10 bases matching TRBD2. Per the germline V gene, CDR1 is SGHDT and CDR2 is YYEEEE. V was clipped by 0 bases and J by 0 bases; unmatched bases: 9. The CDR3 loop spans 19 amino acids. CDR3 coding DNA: TGTGCCAGCAGCTTGGAAAGGGGACTAGCGTTCCGCTCCTACAATGAGCAGTTCTGC. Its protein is CASSLERGLAFRSYNEQFC.

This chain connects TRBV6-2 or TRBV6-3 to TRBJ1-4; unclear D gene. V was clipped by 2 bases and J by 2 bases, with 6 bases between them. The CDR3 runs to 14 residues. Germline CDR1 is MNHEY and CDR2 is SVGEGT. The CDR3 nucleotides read TGTGCCAGCAGTTACGGACCTACTAATGAAAAACTGTTTTTT. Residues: CASSYGPTNEKLFF.

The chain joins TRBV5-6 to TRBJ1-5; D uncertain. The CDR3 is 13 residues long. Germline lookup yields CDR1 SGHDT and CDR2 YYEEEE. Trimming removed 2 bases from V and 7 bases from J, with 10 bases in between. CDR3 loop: CASSFNGGQPQHF. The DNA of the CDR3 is TGTGCCAGCAGCTTCAATGGTGGCCAGCCCCAGCATTTT. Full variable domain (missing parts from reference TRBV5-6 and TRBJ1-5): DAGVTQSPTHLIKTRGQQVTLRCSPKSGHDTVSWYQQALGQGPQFIFQYYEEEERQRGNFPDRFSGHQFPNYSSELNVNALLLGDSALYLCASSFNGGQPQHFGDGTRLSIL.

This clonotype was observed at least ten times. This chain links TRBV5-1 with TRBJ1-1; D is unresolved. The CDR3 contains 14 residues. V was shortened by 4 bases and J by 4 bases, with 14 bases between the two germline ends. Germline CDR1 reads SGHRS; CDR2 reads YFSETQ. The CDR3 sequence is CASSVQVAATEAFF. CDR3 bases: TGCGCCAGCAGCGTTCAGGTGGCTGCCACTGAAGCTTTCTTT. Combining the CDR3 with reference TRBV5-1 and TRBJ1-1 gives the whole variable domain KAGVTQTPRYLIKTRGQQVTLSCSPISGHRSVSWYQQTPGQGLQFLFEYFSETQRNKGNFPGRFSGRQFSNSRSEMNVSTLELGDSALYLCASSVQVAATEAFFGQGTRLTVV.

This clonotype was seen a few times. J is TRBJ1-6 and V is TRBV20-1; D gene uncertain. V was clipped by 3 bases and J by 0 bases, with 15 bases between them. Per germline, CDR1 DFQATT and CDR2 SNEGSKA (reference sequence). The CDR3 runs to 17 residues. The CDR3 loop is CSASLTADSSYNSPLHF. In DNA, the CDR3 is TGCAGTGCTAGCCTTACGGCAGATAGCTCCTATAATTCACCCCTCCACTTT.

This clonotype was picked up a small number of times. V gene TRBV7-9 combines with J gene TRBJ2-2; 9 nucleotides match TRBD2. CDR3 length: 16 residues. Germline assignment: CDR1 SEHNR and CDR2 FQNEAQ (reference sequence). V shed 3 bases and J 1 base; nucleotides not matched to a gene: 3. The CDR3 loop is CASSFSSGVNTGELFF. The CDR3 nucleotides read TGTGCCAGCAGCTTTTCTAGCGGGGTGAACACCGGGGAGCTGTTTTTT.

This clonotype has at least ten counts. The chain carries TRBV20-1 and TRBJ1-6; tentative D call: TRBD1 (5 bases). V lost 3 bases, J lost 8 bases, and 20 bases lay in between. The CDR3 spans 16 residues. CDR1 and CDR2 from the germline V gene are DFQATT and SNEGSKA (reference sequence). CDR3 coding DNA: TGCAGTGCTAGGCCCTCCACAGGCGAACCCTATTCACCCCTCCACTTT. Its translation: CSARPSTGEPYSPLHF.

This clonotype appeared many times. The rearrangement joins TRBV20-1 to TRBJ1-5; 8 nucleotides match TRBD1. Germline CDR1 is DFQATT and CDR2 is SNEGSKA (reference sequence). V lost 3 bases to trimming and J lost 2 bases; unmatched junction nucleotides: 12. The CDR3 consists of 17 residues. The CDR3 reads CSASPTGGEIRNQPQHF. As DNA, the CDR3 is TGCAGTGCTAGCCCCACAGGGGGGGAGATACGCAATCAGCCCCAGCATTTT.

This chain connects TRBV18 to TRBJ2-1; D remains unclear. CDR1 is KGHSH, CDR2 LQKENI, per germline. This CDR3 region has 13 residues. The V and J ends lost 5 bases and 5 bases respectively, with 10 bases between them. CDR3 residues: CASSKGPNNEQFF. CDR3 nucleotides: TGTGCCAGCTCAAAGGGCCCAAACAATGAGCAGTTCTTC.

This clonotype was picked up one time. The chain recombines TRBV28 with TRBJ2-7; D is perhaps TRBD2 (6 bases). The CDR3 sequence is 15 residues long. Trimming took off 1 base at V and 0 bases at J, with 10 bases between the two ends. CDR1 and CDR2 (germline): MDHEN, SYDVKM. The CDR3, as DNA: TGTGCCAGCAGTTTATTGGAGGGGACCTCCTACGAGCAGTACTTC. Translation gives CASSLLEGTSYEQYF.

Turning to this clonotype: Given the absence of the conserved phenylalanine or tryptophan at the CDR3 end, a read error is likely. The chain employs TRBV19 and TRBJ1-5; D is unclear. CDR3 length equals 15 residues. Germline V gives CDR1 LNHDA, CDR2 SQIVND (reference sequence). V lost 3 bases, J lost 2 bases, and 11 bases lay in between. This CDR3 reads CASSMSWGGNQPQHL. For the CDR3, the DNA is TGTGCCAGTAGTATGTCCTGGGGAGGCAATCAGCCCCAGCATCTT.

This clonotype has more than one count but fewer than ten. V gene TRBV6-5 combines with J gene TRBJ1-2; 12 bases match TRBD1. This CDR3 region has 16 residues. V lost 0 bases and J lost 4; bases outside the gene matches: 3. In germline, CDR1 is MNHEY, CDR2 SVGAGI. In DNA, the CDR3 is TGTGCCAGCAGTTACTCTGGGACAGGGGGCCCCTATGGCTACACCTTC. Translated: CASSYSGTGGPYGYTF.

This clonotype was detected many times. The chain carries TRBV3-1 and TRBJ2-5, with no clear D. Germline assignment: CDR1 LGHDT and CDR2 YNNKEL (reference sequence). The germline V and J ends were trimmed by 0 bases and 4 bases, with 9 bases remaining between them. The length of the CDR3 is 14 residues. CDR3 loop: CASSQDGFSETQYF. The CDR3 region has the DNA TGTGCCAGCAGCCAAGACGGCTTCTCAGAGACCCAGTACTTC.

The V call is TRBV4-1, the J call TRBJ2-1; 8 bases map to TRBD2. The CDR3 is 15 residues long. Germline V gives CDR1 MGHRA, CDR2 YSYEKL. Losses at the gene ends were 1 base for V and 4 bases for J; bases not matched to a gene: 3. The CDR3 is CASSQAGGRYNEQFF. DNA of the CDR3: TGCGCCAGCAGCCAAGCGGGGGGGAGGTACAATGAGCAGTTCTTC.

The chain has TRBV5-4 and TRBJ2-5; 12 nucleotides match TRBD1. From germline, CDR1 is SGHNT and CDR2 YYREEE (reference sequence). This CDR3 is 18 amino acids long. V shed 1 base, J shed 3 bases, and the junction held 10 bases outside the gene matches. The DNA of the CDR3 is TGTGCCAGCAGCTTGCCCGGGACAGGGGGCCTTTTGAAAGAGACCCAGTACTTC. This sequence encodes CASSLPGTGGLLKETQYF.

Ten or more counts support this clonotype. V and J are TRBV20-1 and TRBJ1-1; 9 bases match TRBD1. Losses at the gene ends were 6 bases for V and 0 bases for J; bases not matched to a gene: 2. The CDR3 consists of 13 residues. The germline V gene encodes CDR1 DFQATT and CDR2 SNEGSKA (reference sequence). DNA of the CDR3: TGCAGTGCCTGGACAGGGGTGAACACTGAAGCTTTCTTT. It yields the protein CSAWTGVNTEAFF.

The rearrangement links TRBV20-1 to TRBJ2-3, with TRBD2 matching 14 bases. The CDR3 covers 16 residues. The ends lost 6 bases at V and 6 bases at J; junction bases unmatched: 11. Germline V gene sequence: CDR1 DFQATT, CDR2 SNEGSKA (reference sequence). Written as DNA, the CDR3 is TGCAGTGCGGACCCGGGACTAGCGGGGGCAGGGGATACGCAGTATTTT. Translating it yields CSADPGLAGAGDTQYF.

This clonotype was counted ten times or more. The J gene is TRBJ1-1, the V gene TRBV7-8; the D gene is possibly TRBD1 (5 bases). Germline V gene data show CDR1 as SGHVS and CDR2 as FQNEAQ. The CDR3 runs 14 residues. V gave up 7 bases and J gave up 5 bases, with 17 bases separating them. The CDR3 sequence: CASTPPNGGTEAFF. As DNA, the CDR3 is TGTGCCAGCACCCCTCCTAACGGGGGAACTGAAGCTTTCTTT.

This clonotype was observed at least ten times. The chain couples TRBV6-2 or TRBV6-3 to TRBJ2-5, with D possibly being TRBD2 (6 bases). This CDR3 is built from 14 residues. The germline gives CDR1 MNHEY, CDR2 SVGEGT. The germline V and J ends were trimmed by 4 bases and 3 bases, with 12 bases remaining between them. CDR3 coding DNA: TGTGCCAGCAGTTCCTTGACGGGGGAAGAGACCCAGTACTTC. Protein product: CASSSLTGEETQYF.

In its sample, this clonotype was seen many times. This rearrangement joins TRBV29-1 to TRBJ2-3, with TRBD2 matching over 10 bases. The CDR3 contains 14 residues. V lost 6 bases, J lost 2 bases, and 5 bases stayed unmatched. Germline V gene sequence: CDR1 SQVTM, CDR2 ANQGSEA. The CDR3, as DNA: TGCAGCGTCGACGGACTAGCGGACACAGATACGCAGTATTTT. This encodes CSVDGLADTDTQYF.

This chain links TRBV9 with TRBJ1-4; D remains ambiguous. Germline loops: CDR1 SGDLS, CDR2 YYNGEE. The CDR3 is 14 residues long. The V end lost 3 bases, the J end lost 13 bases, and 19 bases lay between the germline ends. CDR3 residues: CASSEVAYGGSLFF. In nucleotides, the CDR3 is TGTGCCAGCAGCGAGGTCGCGTACGGTGGGTCACTGTTTTTT.

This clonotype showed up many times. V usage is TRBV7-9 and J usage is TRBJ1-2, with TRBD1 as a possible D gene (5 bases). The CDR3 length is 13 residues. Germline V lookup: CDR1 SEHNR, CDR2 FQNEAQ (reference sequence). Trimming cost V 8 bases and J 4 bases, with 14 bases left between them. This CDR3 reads CASAPGELYGYTF. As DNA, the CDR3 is TGTGCCAGCGCCCCGGGGGAGCTCTATGGCTACACCTTC.

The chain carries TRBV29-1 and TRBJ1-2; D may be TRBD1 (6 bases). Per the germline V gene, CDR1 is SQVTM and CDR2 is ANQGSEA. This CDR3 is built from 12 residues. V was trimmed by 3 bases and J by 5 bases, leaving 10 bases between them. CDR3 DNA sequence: TGCAGCGTTGAGTCGCAGGGGTATGGCTACACCTTC. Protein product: CSVESQGYGYTF.

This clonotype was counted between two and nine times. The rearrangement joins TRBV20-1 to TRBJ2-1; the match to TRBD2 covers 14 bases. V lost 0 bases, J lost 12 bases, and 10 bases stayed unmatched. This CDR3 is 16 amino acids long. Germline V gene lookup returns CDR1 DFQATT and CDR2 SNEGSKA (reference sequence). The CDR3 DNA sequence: TGCAGTGCTAGAGATCCCCGACTAGCGGGGGGGGTAGGGCAGTTCTTC. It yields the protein CSARDPRLAGGVGQFF.